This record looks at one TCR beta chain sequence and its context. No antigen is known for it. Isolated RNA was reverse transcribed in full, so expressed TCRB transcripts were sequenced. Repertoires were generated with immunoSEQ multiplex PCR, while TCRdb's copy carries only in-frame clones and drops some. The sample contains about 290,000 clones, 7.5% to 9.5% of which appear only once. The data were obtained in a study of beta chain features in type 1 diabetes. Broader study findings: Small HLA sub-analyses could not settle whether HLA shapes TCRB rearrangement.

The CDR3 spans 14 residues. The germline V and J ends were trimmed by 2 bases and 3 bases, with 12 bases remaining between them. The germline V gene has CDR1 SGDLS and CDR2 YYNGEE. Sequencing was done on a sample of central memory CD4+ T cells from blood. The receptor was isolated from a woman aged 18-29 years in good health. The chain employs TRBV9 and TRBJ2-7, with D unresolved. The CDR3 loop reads CASSVTHLDYEQYF. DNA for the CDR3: TGTGCCAGCAGCGTGACGCACTTGGACTACGAGCAGTACTTC.